These 28 T cell receptor beta chains were sequenced from one sample in a study of human T cells and chemical hapten exposure. As to time point: pre-sensitization, week 0. Stated treatment: therapeutic diphenylcyclopropenone sensitization with weekly scalp DPC. Via MiXCR, TCRdb re-called the RACE reads, giving one row per CDR3 protein. Seen here are tens of thousands of distinct CDR3 sequences, roughly 6.7% observed once, and the top ten hold over 1.5%. The source material was whole blood, sampled in connection with sensitization to the hapten diphenylcyclopropenone (DPC). The receptors here all came from a woman in her twenties or thirties with alopecia areata. Some clones in this sample may be carry-over from other donors' samples.

This clonotype was counted many times. The chain links TRBV29-1 to TRBJ1-1, with D perhaps TRBD1 (5 bases). V was clipped by 3 bases and J by 5 bases, with 13 bases between them. Germline lookup yields CDR1 SQVTM and CDR2 ANQGSEA. The CDR3 loop spans 13 amino acids. The CDR3 reads CSVDDFGGTEAFF. DNA for the CDR3: TGCAGCGTTGATGATTTTGGGGGGACTGAAGCTTTCTTT.

The V gene is TRBV5-4, the J gene TRBJ1-6, with D possibly matching TRBD1 (5 bases). This CDR3 region has 16 residues. V was pared by 5 bases and J by 7 bases, with 19 bases between. The germline CDR1 and CDR2 sequences are SGHNT and YYREEE (reference sequence). CDR3 nucleotides: TGTGCCAGCAGGTCTACCGACCGGGGGATCAATTCACCCCTCCACTTT. It codes for CASRSTDRGINSPLHF.

This clonotype was seen many times. The CDR3 sequence is CASSETGRSTDTQYF. CDR3 sequence (DNA): TGTGCCAGCAGTGAAACGGGGAGATCCACAGATACGCAGTATTTT. This chain links TRBV6-1 with TRBJ2-3, with a tentative D call TRBD2 (5 bases). This CDR3 has 15 amino acids. Germline V gives CDR1 MNHNS, CDR2 SASEGT. Trimming stripped 2 bases from V and 2 bases from J, with 11 bases between.

At least ten counts were recorded for this clonotype. The rearrangement links TRBV5-4 to TRBJ2-1; TRBD1 matches 11 bases. Trimming removed 0 bases from V and 9 bases from J; junction bases left unmatched: 5. There are 15 residues in the CDR3. Germline V gene lookup returns CDR1 SGHNT and CDR2 YYREEE (reference sequence). CDR3 loop: CASSLGDRGFREQFF. In DNA, the CDR3 is TGTGCCAGCAGCTTGGGGGACAGGGGGTTTCGTGAGCAGTTCTTC.

This clonotype appeared many times. The chain employs TRBV5-1 and TRBJ2-3, with a possible D match to TRBD2 (5 bases). Trimming removed 4 bases from V and 6 bases from J, with 12 bases in between. CDR1 is SGHRS and CDR2 is YFSETQ in the germline V gene. The CDR3 has 13 residues. In nucleotides, the CDR3 is TGCGCCAGCAGCCAAGGAACGGGGGATACGCAGTATTTT. Protein sequence: CASSQGTGDTQYF.

This rearrangement joins TRBV23-1 to TRBJ1-5, with a possible D match to TRBD1 (6 bases). TRBV23-1 has ORF status, its function being uncertain. This CDR3 region has 13 residues. V was trimmed by 8 bases and J by 4 bases, leaving 12 bases between them. CDR3 DNA: TGCGCCAGCCAGGGGAAGCGGAATCAGCCCCAGCATTTT. It specifies CASQGKRNQPQHF.

This chain links TRBV6-5 with TRBJ2-7; D remains ambiguous. The germline V gene encodes CDR1 MNHEY and CDR2 SVGAGI. The CDR3 extends over 11 amino acids. Trimming shortened V by 0 bases and J by 6 bases, and 3 bases separated the two germline ends. CDR3 sequence reads: CASSYSSEQYF. Written as DNA, the CDR3 is TGTGCCAGCAGTTACTCCAGCGAGCAGTACTTC.

The chain uses TRBV19 and TRBJ1-5; D remains unclear. Germline CDR1 reads LNHDA; CDR2 reads SQIVND (reference sequence). The V end lost 4 bases, the J end lost 3 bases, and 13 bases lay between the germline ends. This CDR3 comprises 15 residues. The CDR3 region has the DNA TGTGCCAGTAGTAGGAACGCCCTAGCCAATCAGCCCCAGCATTTT. Translated, it gives CASSRNALANQPQHF.

This clonotype was seen repeatedly, ten times or more. The V and J genes are TRBV18 and TRBJ2-3; 7 nucleotides line up with TRBD1. The germline V gene encodes CDR1 KGHSH and CDR2 LQKENI. The CDR3 contains 17 residues. The V segment lost 1 base and the J segment 2 bases; nucleotides outside the gene matches: 9. CDR3 residues: CASSPRLRTGNTDTQYF. Here the CDR3 DNA reads TGTGCCAGCTCACCACGTCTAAGGACAGGAAACACAGATACGCAGTATTTT.

As to this clonotype: This may be a read error, as it is one base from a much larger clone. This chain uses TRBV11-2 with TRBJ2-7; D is unresolved. This CDR3 has 13 amino acids. Germline CDR1 reads SGHAT; CDR2 reads FQNNGV. CDR3 sequence reads: CASSPGNTYELYF. DNA of the CDR3: TGTGCCAGCAGCCCCGGCAACACCTACGAGCTGTACTTC.

This clonotype was seen repeatedly, ten times or more. The chain uses TRBV7-2 and TRBJ1-1; D not certain. CDR3 length equals 14 residues. Germline assignment: CDR1 SGHTA and CDR2 FQGNSA. V was pared by 2 bases and J by 0 bases, with 7 bases between. CDR3 in DNA: TGTGCCAGCAGCTTATTCCTCATGAACACTGAAGCTTTCTTT. Its protein product is CASSLFLMNTEAFF.

Regarding this clonotype: Being one base from a much bigger clone, this may be a read error. This sequence joins TRBV5-1 and TRBJ2-1; D not resolved. Trimming cost V 2 bases and J 7 bases, with 10 bases left between them. The CDR3 extends over 13 amino acids. The germline gives CDR1 SGHRS, CDR2 YFSETQ. Here the CDR3 reads CASSLGSVNEQFF. In DNA, the CDR3 is TGCGCCAGCAGCTTAGGGTCAGTAAATGAGCAGTTCTTC.

The chain couples TRBV5-4 to TRBJ1-1; D is uncertain. The germline V and J ends were trimmed by 2 bases and 1 base, with 6 bases remaining between them. The CDR3 totals 13 residues. Germline CDR1 reads SGHNT; CDR2 reads YYREEE (reference sequence). CDR3 in amino acids: CASSFERNTEAFF. The CDR3, as DNA: TGTGCCAGCAGCTTCGAAAGGAACACTGAAGCTTTCTTT. Looking up the rest from reference TRBV5-4 and TRBJ1-1 gives the full variable domain: ETGVTQSPTHLIKTRGQQVTLRCSSQSGHNTVSWYQQALGQGPQFIFQYYREEENGRGNFPPRFSGLQFPNYSSELNVNALELDDSALYLCASSFERNTEAFFGQGTRLTVV.

This clonotype occurred many times. The V call is TRBV4-2, the J call TRBJ1-1, with D possibly matching TRBD1 (5 bases). Germline lookup yields CDR1 LGHNA and CDR2 YNFKEQ. V gave up 1 base and J gave up 4 bases, with 16 bases separating them. The CDR3 has 16 amino acids. In nucleotides, the CDR3 is TGTGCCAGCAGCCAAGCCCGGACAAGCGGGTCCACTGAAGCTTTCTTT. Protein sequence: CASSQARTSGSTEAFF.

This clonotype was found many times. The chain joins TRBV5-1 to TRBJ2-3; 9 bases align to TRBD2. The V and J ends lost 0 bases and 6 bases, in that order; junction bases with no gene match: 11. Germline V gene lookup returns CDR1 SGHRS and CDR2 YFSETQ. The CDR3 contains 17 residues. This CDR3 reads CASSLATLAGTVDTQYF. CDR3 coding DNA: TGCGCCAGCAGCTTGGCCACTCTAGCGGGGACGGTGGATACGCAGTATTTT.

In this sample, this clonotype turned up many times. The V gene is TRBV2, the J gene TRBJ1-1; D ambiguous. Germline CDR1 is SNHLY and CDR2 is FYNNEI. Trimming took off 8 bases at V and 2 bases at J, with 12 bases between the two ends. The CDR3 covers 13 residues. The CDR3 DNA reads as TGTGCCAGCCGCGGGGATGGAAACACTGAAGCTTTCTTT. Translating gives CASRGDGNTEAFF.

This clonotype was observed many times. The chain is built from TRBV6-5 and TRBJ2-3; a possible D gene is TRBD2 (5 bases). Germline V gene sequence: CDR1 MNHEY, CDR2 SVGAGI. V was shortened by 5 bases and J by 6 bases, with 15 bases between the two germline ends. This CDR3 region has 14 residues. The CDR3 bases are TGTGCCAGCAGTCGGGGTGGTCTTCCGGATACGCAGTATTTT. As protein: CASSRGGLPDTQYF.

At least ten counts were recorded for this clonotype. V gene TRBV3-1 combines with J gene TRBJ2-1, with 7 bases lining up with TRBD1. V lost 0 bases and J lost 3; bases outside the gene matches: 5. Germline loops: CDR1 LGHDT, CDR2 YNNKEL (reference sequence). This CDR3 region has 16 residues. CDR3 nucleotides: TGTGCCAGCAGCCAAGATCCAGGGGGTCTCTACAATGAGCAGTTCTTC. This translates into CASSQDPGGLYNEQFF.

J is TRBJ2-7 and V is TRBV12-3 or TRBV12-4; 9 bases fit TRBD1. V trimming: 3 bases; J trimming: 0 bases; junction bases outside the gene matches: 6. The CDR3 covers 16 residues. CDR3 sequence: CASSFEGQGNSYEQYF. The CDR3 nucleotides read TGTGCCAGCAGTTTTGAGGGACAGGGCAACTCCTACGAGCAGTACTTC.

Turning to this clonotype: This may arise from a read error, as a much more abundant clone is one base away. The chain joins TRBV6-5 to TRBJ1-6; D not resolved. Germline values: CDR1 MNHEY, CDR2 SVGAGI. The CDR3 has 13 residues. The CDR3 DNA reads TGTTCCAGCAGTCCGGGGTATAATTCACCCCTCCACTTT. Its protein is CSSSPGYNSPLHF.

The chain uses TRBV25-1 and TRBJ2-2; the D is unclear. The CDR3 length is 15 residues. With 2 bases removed from V and 6 bases from J, the gap between germline ends came to 13 bases. Germline values: CDR1 MGHDK, CDR2 SYGVNS. The DNA for the CDR3 is TGTGCCAGCAGTGAACTCGGTTTTGGGGCCGGGGAGCTGTTTTTT. It yields the protein CASSELGFGAGELFF.

CDR3 loop: CASKHAGVAYEQYF. In DNA form, the CDR3 reads TGTGCCAGCAAGCACGCTGGGGTAGCCTACGAGCAGTACTTC. The chain carries TRBV6-2 or TRBV6-3 and TRBJ2-7; D remains unclear. The CDR3 runs 14 residues. Germline loops: CDR1 MNHEY, CDR2 SVGEGT. V lost 7 bases to trimming and J lost 2 bases, with 15 bases between them.

Concerning this clonotype itself: This may arise from a read error, as a much more abundant clone is one base away. The rearrangement uses TRBV10-3 and TRBJ2-2, with D uncertain. V gave up 7 bases and J gave up 0 bases, with 3 bases separating them. The CDR3 contains 12 residues. Germline V lookup: CDR1 ENHRY, CDR2 SYGVKD. The CDR3, as DNA: TGTGCCATCACGCCGAACACCGGGGAGCTGTTTTTT. It is translated as CAITPNTGELFF.

This clonotype showed up many times. V and J are TRBV10-3 and TRBJ2-2, with TRBD2 as a possible D gene (5 bases). The CDR3 extends over 14 amino acids. The germline CDR1 and CDR2 sequences are ENHRY and SYGVKD. The V gene lost 9 bases and the J gene lost 1 base, with 12 bases spanning the gap. CDR3 protein: CAIRSGGNTGELFF. The CDR3 nucleotides read TGTGCCATAAGATCTGGAGGGAACACCGGGGAGCTGTTTTTT.

This clonotype came up many times. This sequence joins TRBV29-1 and TRBJ1-2, with TRBD1 identical over 8 bases. Germline-derived CDR1 and CDR2 are SQVTM and ANQGSEA. The CDR3 extends over 12 amino acids. With 6 bases clipped from V and 6 bases from J, the junction kept 6 bases outside the gene matches. Here the CDR3 reads CSVQGAPNGYTF. DNA of the CDR3: TGCAGCGTGCAGGGGGCGCCGAATGGCTACACCTTC.

Ten or more counts support this clonotype. V gene TRBV29-1 combines with J gene TRBJ1-4; a weak D match, TRBD1 (5 bases). Germline loops: CDR1 SQVTM, CDR2 ANQGSEA. V was shortened by 3 bases and J by 4 bases, with 18 bases between the two germline ends. This CDR3 is built from 16 residues. In DNA form, the CDR3 reads TGCAGCGTTGAGGCCCCGGGGCAGGCGGATAATGAAAAACTGTTTTTT. Protein product: CSVEAPGQADNEKLFF.

This clonotype has a count of ten or more. The chain links TRBV12-3 or TRBV12-4 to TRBJ2-2, with TRBD1 as a possible D gene (6 bases). The CDR3 is 16 amino acids. With 5 bases removed from V and 5 bases from J, the gap between germline ends came to 18 bases. The CDR3 loop is CASSPLQGEGTGELFF. In nucleotides, the CDR3 is TGTGCCAGCAGTCCGCTACAGGGCGAAGGGACCGGGGAGCTGTTTTTT.

Ten or more counts support this clonotype. The chain uses TRBV4-2 and TRBJ1-1; tentative D call: TRBD1 (5 bases). This CDR3 contains 11 residues. Trimming removed 3 bases from V and 7 bases from J, with 6 bases in between. Germline V CDR1 and CDR2: LGHNA, YNFKEQ. Here the CDR3 reads CASSQGHEAFF. Written as DNA, the CDR3 is TGTGCCAGCAGCCAGGGGCATGAAGCTTTCTTT.